These 19 T cell receptor beta chains originate from one sample sequenced in a study of OX40 agonist ivuxolimab in advanced cancers. The repertoire was sequenced with immunoSEQ multiplex PCR; TCRdb's copy has only in-frame clones and lacks some. The repertoire includes some 74,000 clones, over 75% of them detected once, and approximately 1% sits in the top ten. Here the sequenced sample was CD4+ or CD8+ T cells sorted from blood, taken in a trial of the OX40 agonist ivuxolimab. The receptors come from an adult with an advanced solid tumor such as melanoma, head and neck, liver or kidney cancer.

This chain joins TRBV29-1 and TRBJ2-5, with a possible D match to TRBD1 (5 bases). The germline V gene has CDR1 SQVTM and CDR2 ANQGSEA. This CDR3 comprises 12 residues. V lost 7 bases, J lost 8 bases, and 17 bases lay in between. CDR3 sequence: CSAHPGYGTQYF. DNA of the CDR3: TGCAGCGCCCACCCAGGGTACGGCACCCAGTACTTC.

This rearrangement joins TRBV6-6 to TRBJ2-1; D gene unclear. V lost 2 bases to trimming and J lost 2 bases, with 7 bases between them. The germline V gene has CDR1 MNHNY and CDR2 SVGAGI (reference sequence). This CDR3 spans 14 amino acids. The CDR3 reads CASSYGQAYNEQFF. CDR3 bases: TGTGCCAGCAGTTACGGGCAGGCCTACAATGAGCAGTTCTTC.

This chain uses TRBV7-2 with TRBJ2-7; 9 bases agree with TRBD2. The V and J ends lost 5 bases and 1 base, in that order; junction bases with no gene match: 15. The CDR3 runs to 18 residues. Germline CDR1 and CDR2: SGHTA and FQGNSA. The CDR3, as DNA: TGTGCCAGCAGCCCCCGAGCGGGAGGCCCATTTCGGTCCTACGAGCAGTACTTC. Protein product: CASSPRAGGPFRSYEQYF.

V and J are TRBV10-3 and TRBJ2-7; 7 nucleotides agree with TRBD2. CDR1 and CDR2 from the germline V gene are ENHRY and SYGVKD. This CDR3 has 15 residues. V shed 4 bases and J 0 bases; nucleotides not matched to a gene: 6. For the CDR3, the DNA is TGTGCCATCAGTGCCCTAGCGGATAGCTCCTACGAGCAGTACTTC. It translates to CAISALADSSYEQYF.

This chain links TRBV5-1 with TRBJ2-7; the match to TRBD2 covers 10 bases. Germline CDR1 and CDR2: SGHRS and YFSETQ. The CDR3 has 15 amino acids. V shed 4 bases, J shed 6 bases, and the junction held 10 bases outside the gene matches. CDR3 in DNA: TGCGCCAGCAGCCCATCTTCTAGCGGGAGTCGCGAGCAGTACTTC. It translates to CASSPSSSGSREQYF.

This chain uses TRBV2 with TRBJ1-5; 8 bases are shared with TRBD1. Germline V gene lookup returns CDR1 SNHLY and CDR2 FYNNEI. There are 16 residues in the CDR3. V lost 4 bases and J lost 0; bases outside the gene matches: 5. Written as DNA, the CDR3 is TGTGCCAGCAGTGGGGGACAGGTGTATAGCAATCAGCCCCAGCATTTT. Translation gives CASSGGQVYSNQPQHF. The full variable domain, its missing parts supplied by reference TRBV2 and TRBJ1-5, is EPEVTQTPSHQVTQMGQEVILRCVPISNHLYFYWYRQILGQKVEFLVSFYNNEISEKSEIFDDQFSVERPDGSNFTLKIRSTKLEDSAMYFCASSGGQVYSNQPQHFGDGTRLSIL.

The chain has TRBV18 and TRBJ2-5; 11 bases are shared with TRBD1. The V and J ends lost 3 bases and 5 bases, in that order; junction bases with no gene match: 11. The CDR3 runs 17 residues. Germline V gives CDR1 KGHSH, CDR2 LQKENI. The CDR3, as DNA: TGTGCCAGCTCACCTTCAGCTGGACAGGGGGCCCCGGAGACCCAGTACTTC. Encoded protein: CASSPSAGQGAPETQYF.

The rearrangement uses TRBV7-9 and TRBJ1-5; D gene uncertain. The ends were cut back, 5 bases at V and 3 bases at J, with 14 bases in the middle. Germline assignment: CDR1 SEHNR and CDR2 FQNEAQ (reference sequence). This CDR3 contains 15 residues. The CDR3 DNA sequence: TGTGCCAGCAGCGATAATCGCACAGCCAATCAGCCCCAGCATTTT. This codes for CASSDNRTANQPQHF. The full variable domain, rest sourced from reference TRBV7-9 and TRBJ1-5, is DTGVSQNPRHKITKRGQNVTFRCDPISEHNRLYWYRQTLGQGPEFLTYFQNEAQLEKSRLLSDRFSAERPKGSFSTLEIQRTEQGDSAMYLCASSDNRTANQPQHFGDGTRLSIL.

The chain is built from TRBV10-3 and TRBJ1-6; TRBD1 agrees at 8 bases. J gave up 5 bases and V 6 bases, and 3 bases lay outside the gene matches. The germline V gene encodes CDR1 ENHRY and CDR2 SYGVKD. The CDR3 sequence is 14 residues long. CDR3 sequence (DNA): TGTGCCATCAGACCGACAGGGGATAATTCACCCCTCCACTTT. Protein product: CAIRPTGDNSPLHF.

The chain links TRBV7-2 to TRBJ1-3; D uncertain. The CDR3 contains 14 residues. The germline V gene has CDR1 SGHTA and CDR2 FQGNSA. Trimming took 5 bases from V and 2 from J, leaving 10 bases between them. The CDR3 loop reads CASSNYTPGNTIYF. For the CDR3, the DNA is TGTGCCAGCAGCAACTACACCCCTGGAAACACCATATATTTT.

The rearrangement links TRBV5-1 to TRBJ2-7; D unresolved. Trimming shortened V by 1 base and J by 3 bases, and 8 bases separated the two germline ends. The germline V gene encodes CDR1 SGHRS and CDR2 YFSETQ. The CDR3 loop spans 13 amino acids. Here the CDR3 reads CASSLSGNYEQYF. Written as DNA, the CDR3 is TGCGCCAGCAGCTTGTCTGGAAACTACGAGCAGTACTTC.

This chain uses TRBV19 with TRBJ2-1; maybe TRBD1 (5 bases). The length of the CDR3 is 14 residues. Trimming cost V 10 bases and J 5 bases, with 18 bases left between them. CDR1 and CDR2 (germline): LNHDA, SQIVND (reference sequence). CDR3 nucleotide sequence: TGTGCCACCACCGAGATTGACAGAGACAATGAGCAGTTCTTC. It yields the protein CATTEIDRDNEQFF.

The rearrangement uses TRBV20-1 and TRBJ2-1; D is uncertain. V lost 3 bases, J lost 6 bases, and 3 bases lay in between. CDR1 and CDR2 (germline): DFQATT, SNEGSKA (reference sequence). This CDR3 is built from 10 residues. The CDR3 protein is CSARSNEQFF. The CDR3 DNA is TGCAGTGCTAGGTCCAATGAGCAGTTCTTC.

The V and J genes are TRBV21-1 and TRBJ2-3. TRBV21-1 is reported as a pseudogene. The CDR3 extends over 16 amino acids. The chain's CDR3 is CASSVHIATVQDTQYF. DNA for the CDR3: TGTGCCAGCAGCGTGCACATAGCTACAGTGCAAGATACGCAGTATTTT.

V usage is TRBV5-1 and J usage is TRBJ2-5, with D maybe TRBD1 (6 bases). In germline, CDR1 is SGHRS, CDR2 YFSETQ. V was trimmed by 2 bases and J by 2 bases, leaving 16 bases between them. This CDR3 comprises 16 residues. This CDR3 is CASSFSAGARQETQYF. CDR3 DNA sequence: TGCGCCAGCAGCTTTTCGGCAGGGGCGCGTCAAGAGACCCAGTACTTC.

The rearrangement joins TRBV5-1 to TRBJ2-1, with TRBD1 matching 7 bases. The germline V gene encodes CDR1 SGHRS and CDR2 YFSETQ. The length of the CDR3 is 14 residues. V shed 4 bases, J shed 7 bases, and the junction held 8 bases outside the gene matches. CDR3: CASSRTGTANEQFF. The CDR3 coding sequence is TGCGCCAGCAGCAGGACCGGGACAGCAAATGAGCAGTTCTTC.

The chain combines TRBV28 with TRBJ1-1; D not certain. CDR3 length: 12 amino acids. V lost 6 bases and J 3 bases, leaving 8 bases between the germline ends. CDR1 MDHEN and CDR2 SYDVKM come from the germline V gene. CDR3 nucleotide sequence: TGTGCCAGCAGCCCGGGGTACACTGAAGCTTTCTTT. Amino acid sequence: CASSPGYTEAFF.

The V gene is TRBV19, the J gene TRBJ1-5; TRBD1 agrees at 10 bases. From germline, CDR1 is LNHDA and CDR2 SQIVND (reference sequence). Losses at the gene ends were 3 bases for V and 2 bases for J; bases not matched to a gene: 10. The CDR3 is made up of 18 amino acids. CDR3 DNA: TGTGCCAGTAGTATTGATACCGGGACAGGGGACGGCAATCAGCCCCAGCATTTT. It is translated as CASSIDTGTGDGNQPQHF.

The chain has TRBV4-3 and TRBJ1-1, with 8 bases lining up with TRBD1. Germline values: CDR1 LGHNA, CDR2 YSLEER. The CDR3 spans 15 residues. Trimming at V came to 1 base and at J to 8 bases, leaving 9 bases not matched to a gene. CDR3 region: CASSQAPTGAGEAFF. CDR3 sequence (DNA): TGCGCCAGCAGCCAAGCCCCGACAGGGGCAGGAGAAGCTTTCTTT.